The following is a T cell receptor beta chain sequence with its context. V shed 3 bases, J shed 0 bases, and the junction held 6 bases outside the gene matches. There are 15 residues in the CDR3. Germline CDR1 and CDR2: SQVTM and ANQGSEA. This entry is derived from a study of blood T cell repertoires in COVID-19. Study information: The United States, Italy and Spain supplied acute and convalescent COVID-19 samples. T cells, B-cell-depleted T cells, or PBMCs provided the cDNA or gDNA that served as material.

TCRdb keeps only in-frame clones here, not all; method: immunoSEQ multiplex PCR. The sample has 45,000 or so clones, over 75% seen once. The rearrangement joins TRBV29-1 to TRBJ2-3; 7 bases match TRBD2. The sequenced material came from peripheral blood. This clonotype originated in a human donor in a cohort sampled during active COVID-19. CDR3: CSVDQGGTSTDTQYF. The CDR3 bases are TGCAGCGTTGATCAGGGAGGGACGAGCACAGATACGCAGTATTTT.